Below, one T cell receptor beta chain is given with its context. Its antigen is currently unknown. A junction end diverges from the germline sequence, so it may reflect a read error. CDR1 is LGHDT, CDR2 YNNKEL, per germline (reference sequence). The CDR3 sequence is 15 residues long. This record belongs to a study of blood T cells in healthy people across ages. Primers used in a second PCR of roughly 7 to 12 cycles were a sample-barcoded 5' primer and a J-beta primer mix. The template-switch adaptor was a 5' adaptor with 12 random nucleotides. It tagged each cDNA molecule. Each single sample gave us at least 3 million CDR3-containing paired-end reads. TCRdb re-analysed the 5' RACE reads in MiXCR, keeping a single row per CDR3 protein. The sample has about 970,000 distinct CDR3 sequences, about 53% seen once; the top ten hold about 21%. Overall study findings and caveats: The CMV status of each donor remained undetermined, and this could have confounded shifts in expanded clonotypes.

Sequenced sample: blood. The TCR was taken from an older woman in good health. The chain couples TRBV3-1 to TRBJ2-5; no clear D gene. The CDR3 region is CASTQGSRRKETQYF. For the CDR3, the DNA is TGTGCCAGCACCCAAGGATCCAGAAGGAAAGAGACCCAGTACTTC.